This T cell receptor beta chain derives from a study of shared clonotypes between healthy human individuals. The data were produced by immunoSEQ multiplex PCR, yet TCRdb's version contains in-frame clones alone and is incomplete. This table has more than 2 million clones, approximately 94% appearing once. The CDR3 is 12 amino acids. Trimming shortened V by 5 bases and J by 5 bases, and 7 bases separated the two germline ends. CDR1 is SEHNR, CDR2 FQNEAQ, per germline (reference sequence). The sequence was collected from a man aged 18 to 30 in good health. The rearrangement links TRBV7-9 to TRBJ1-5; D is unresolved. The material sequenced was naive CD4+ T cells sorted from blood. Subset given: CD45RA+ positively selected. In DNA, the CDR3 is TGTGCCAGCAGCCCCGACTATCAGCCCCAGCATTTT. It is translated as CASSPDYQPQHF.